These 22 T cell receptor beta chains share one sample of origin, sequenced in a study of Graves' ophthalmopathy and Graves' hyperthyroidism. RNA served as the template for amplifying TCR beta CDR3 regions. Second-round multiplex PCR came after a first-round RT-PCR that employed HTBI primers. TCRdb fed the multiplex PCR reads into MiXCR, producing one record per CDR3 protein. The sample consists of 360,000 or so distinct CDR3 sequences, about a sixth of them appearing once. The sequenced sample consisted of peripheral blood. These receptors were collected from a woman in her late teens or twenties with Graves' ophthalmopathy.

This clonotype has a count of ten or more. This chain's CDR3 is CASSPPQGHYGYTF. CDR3 nucleotide sequence: TGTGCCAGCAGTCCACCACAGGGGCACTATGGCTACACCTTC. The J gene is TRBJ1-2, the V gene TRBV28, with 7 bases lining up with TRBD1. The CDR3 spans 14 residues. The germline CDR1 and CDR2 sequences are MDHEN and SYDVKM. Trimming removed 5 bases from V and 3 bases from J; junction bases left unmatched: 6.

This clonotype has ten or more counts. The chain links TRBV5-1 to TRBJ1-5; 7 nucleotides match TRBD1. The CDR3 length is 13 residues. J lost 5 bases, V lost 5 bases, and 4 bases had no gene match. Germline assignment: CDR1 SGHRS and CDR2 YFSETQ. CDR3 bases: TGCGCCAGCAGAGGACAGGAGGATCAGCCCCAGCATTTT. As protein: CASRGQEDQPQHF.

The chain links TRBV12-3 or TRBV12-4 to TRBJ1-1; the match to TRBD1 covers 8 bases. V lost 5 bases, J lost 11 bases, and 4 bases stayed unmatched. The CDR3 loop spans 11 amino acids. CDR3 DNA sequence: TGTGCCAGCAGTCGGACAGGGAGGGCTTTCTTT. Its protein product is CASSRTGRAFF.

This clonotype was detected ten times or more. The chain is built from TRBV15 and TRBJ2-5; a weak D match, TRBD1 (6 bases). Germline CDR1 LNHNV, CDR2 YYDKDF (reference sequence). V was cut by 3 bases and J by 5 bases, with 16 bases left in between. This CDR3 has 15 residues. The CDR3 coding sequence is TGTGCCACCAGCAGGGGTCAGGGGAACGGGGAGACCCAGTACTTC. As protein: CATSRGQGNGETQYF.

This clonotype was recorded many times. The rearrangement uses TRBV6-5 and TRBJ2-5; the D gene is possibly TRBD1 (6 bases). The V end was cut by 6 bases, the J end by 2 bases, with 10 bases between. Germline assignment: CDR1 MNHEY and CDR2 SVGAGI. This CDR3 spans 13 amino acids. CDR3 coding DNA: TGTGCCAGCAGGAGGACAGAGCAAGAGACCCAGTACTTC. It encodes CASRRTEQETQYF.

This clonotype was seen repeatedly, ten times or more. V gene TRBV6-2 or TRBV6-3 combines with J gene TRBJ1-1; tentative D call: TRBD1 (5 bases). In germline, CDR1 is MNHEY, CDR2 SVGEGT. The CDR3 length is 16 residues. The V and J ends lost 5 bases and 1 base respectively, with 17 bases between them. CDR3 DNA sequence: TGTGCCAGCAGTCCCACCGTGGGGGGGAGGAACACTGAAGCTTTCTTT. Translation gives CASSPTVGGRNTEAFF.

Many counts were recorded for this clonotype. V is TRBV11-1 and J is TRBJ2-7, with D tentatively TRBD1 (5 bases). CDR1 SGHAT and CDR2 FQDESV come from the germline V gene (reference sequence). Trimming removed 4 bases from V and 2 bases from J, with 15 bases in between. The length of the CDR3 is 15 residues. CDR3 DNA sequence: TGTGCCAGCAGCTACACTCAGGGTATTACCTACGAGCAGTACTTC. It codes for CASSYTQGITYEQYF.

The chain links TRBV12-3 or TRBV12-4 to TRBJ1-2; D gene ambiguous. V lost 1 base and J lost 8, with 11 bases in between. CDR3 length equals 13 residues. The CDR3 sequence is CASSLESLGGYTF. The CDR3 DNA is TGTGCCAGCAGTTTAGAGTCTCTAGGGGGCTACACCTTC.

Ten or more counts support this clonotype. This chain links TRBV20-1 with TRBJ1-1; 9 nucleotides agree with TRBD1. V dropped 5 bases and J dropped 8; count of bases not matched to a gene: 12. The CDR3 has 14 residues. Per the germline V gene, CDR1 is DFQATT and CDR2 is SNEGSKA (reference sequence). DNA of the CDR3: TGCAGTGCTCGGCCGGGACAGGGAGTAGTAGAAGCTTTCTTT. This sequence encodes CSARPGQGVVEAFF.

This sequence joins TRBV19 and TRBJ2-4; tentative D call: TRBD2 (5 bases). Germline V gene data show CDR1 as LNHDA and CDR2 as SQIVND (reference sequence). The CDR3 consists of 15 residues. The V gene lost 2 bases and the J gene lost 7 bases, with 15 bases spanning the gap. The CDR3 here is CASSINPGIYNIQYF. For the CDR3, the DNA is TGTGCCAGTAGTATAAACCCGGGGATATACAACATTCAGTACTTC.

This clonotype was counted many times. The gene calls are TRBV6-4 and TRBJ2-7; no definite D call. Between the trimmed V and J ends, which lost 5 bases and 4 bases, there was a span of 18 bases. The CDR3 is made up of 15 amino acids. Germline V gene data show CDR1 as MRHNA and CDR2 as SNTAGT. The CDR3 reads CASSPPGSWTYEQYF. The CDR3 bases are TGTGCCAGCAGTCCTCCCGGGTCATGGACGTACGAGCAGTACTTC.

At least ten counts were recorded for this clonotype. The CDR3 DNA follows: TGTGCCAGCAGTTATTTAGGAGGCTATGGCTACACCTTC. Protein sequence: CASSYLGGYGYTF. This chain joins TRBV6-5 and TRBJ1-2, with D unresolved. The V end lost 3 bases, the J end lost 4 bases, and 9 bases lay between the germline ends. This CDR3 region has 13 residues. Germline CDR1 and CDR2: MNHEY and SVGAGI.

This clonotype was counted at least ten times. The genes are TRBV27 and TRBJ1-6; tentative D call: TRBD1 (5 bases). V shed 2 bases and J shed 8 bases, with 13 bases lying between them. The CDR3 runs 15 residues. Per the germline V gene, CDR1 is MNHEY and CDR2 is SMNVEV (reference sequence). The CDR3 sequence is CASSLESGTYSPLHF. CDR3 DNA: TGTGCCAGCAGTTTAGAGTCGGGGACCTATTCACCCCTCCACTTT.

This clonotype was seen a few times. V usage is TRBV6-5 and J usage is TRBJ1-2, with 9 positions matching TRBD1. Per germline, CDR1 MNHEY and CDR2 SVGAGI. This CDR3 has 14 residues. J gave up 5 bases and V 2 bases, and 3 bases lay outside the gene matches. CDR3 sequence (DNA): TGTGCCAGCAGTTACGGGACAGGGCCTTATGGCTACACCTTC. This translates into CASSYGTGPYGYTF.

This clonotype showed up many times. This chain uses TRBV7-2 with TRBJ2-5; D may be TRBD2 (6 bases). The CDR3 extends over 13 amino acids. V shed 2 bases and J shed 7 bases, with 11 bases lying between them. Per germline, CDR1 SGHTA and CDR2 FQGNSA. The CDR3 DNA reads as TGTGCCAGCAGCTTAAAACGGGGGAGGACCCAGTACTTC. Amino acids: CASSLKRGRTQYF.

This clonotype was counted at least ten times. The V call is TRBV7-2, the J call TRBJ2-7; D unresolved. CDR1 and CDR2 from the germline V gene are SGHTA and FQGNSA. Trimming cost V 1 base and J 6 bases, with 13 bases left between them. This CDR3 is built from 14 residues. CDR3 in DNA: TGTGCCAGCAGCTTAGTTGCGAGTGTAGGCGAGCAGTACTTC. It specifies CASSLVASVGEQYF.

V and J are TRBV30 and TRBJ2-2, with D hard to call. CDR1 and CDR2 from the germline V gene are GTSNPN and SVGIG (reference sequence). V was cut by 4 bases and J by 3 bases, with 0 bases left in between. This CDR3 contains 10 residues. CDR3 amino acids: CAWNTGELFF. CDR3 in DNA: TGTGCCTGGAACACCGGGGAGCTGTTTTTT.

CDR3 protein: CASSHLGTGGRLYEQYF. DNA for the CDR3: TGTGCCAGCAGCCACCTGGGAACTGGCGGGAGGCTTTACGAGCAGTACTTC. This sequence joins TRBV6-1 and TRBJ2-7; 8 bases line up with TRBD2. The CDR3 sequence is 17 residues long. Germline V gene sequence: CDR1 MNHNS, CDR2 SASEGT. The junction had 17 bases not matched to a gene; V was cut back by 6 bases and J by 4 bases.

In its sample, this clonotype was seen many times. The CDR3 here is CASSLSTGPEETQYF. The CDR3 nucleotides are TGTGCCAGCAGCTTATCGACAGGGCCCGAAGAGACCCAGTACTTC. This chain joins TRBV7-3 and TRBJ2-5; TRBD1 matches at 7 bases. J lost 3 bases, V lost 2 bases, and 6 bases had no gene match. Germline V gene lookup returns CDR1 SGHTA and CDR2 FQGTGA. The CDR3 is made up of 15 amino acids.

The chain joins TRBV29-1 to TRBJ1-3, with D unresolved. V gave up 5 bases and J gave up 4 bases, with 12 bases separating them. Germline CDR1 SQVTM, CDR2 ANQGSEA. The CDR3 loop spans 13 amino acids. For the CDR3, the DNA is TGCAGCGTTCTCCCGTCAGCCGGAAACACCATATATTTT. Translation gives CSVLPSAGNTIYF.

Many counts were recorded for this clonotype. The chain joins TRBV30 to TRBJ2-2, with D perhaps TRBD1 (6 bases). Per the germline V gene, CDR1 is GTSNPN and CDR2 is SVGIG (reference sequence). There are 15 residues in the CDR3. The ends were cut back, 5 bases at V and 0 bases at J, with 13 bases in the middle. CDR3 residues: CAWGDTIANTGELFF. DNA of the CDR3: TGTGCCTGGGGGGACACGATCGCGAACACCGGGGAGCTGTTTTTT.

This clonotype was observed many times. The chain has TRBV20-1 and TRBJ2-7; a possible D gene is TRBD2 (6 bases). The CDR3 length is 15 residues. Germline CDR1 DFQATT, CDR2 SNEGSKA (reference sequence). Trimming took 3 bases from V and 0 from J, leaving 15 bases between them. CDR3 coding DNA: TGCAGTGCTAGTGGGGGGAGGAGGGCCTCCTACGAGCAGTACTTC. As protein: CSASGGRRASYEQYF.